These T cell receptor beta chains were read from a single sample in a study of cytomegalovirus exposure and HLA in healthy donors. Produced via immunoSEQ multiplex PCR; TCRdb's table is partial and in-frame only. This table has some 150,000 clones, 60% to 85% appearing once. Sequences were obtained from PBMCs. The receptors derive from a woman in her thirties or forties in good health and CMV-seropositive. The conserved cysteine and the conserved F or W are not part of the CDR3 here. Clone sizes are given selectively: once, few, many, or a class where the clone is expanded.

v_gene | abundance | CDR3aa
TRBV5-4 | . | ASSLDGRGASYEQY
TRBV6-1 | few | ATVRQGAVNQPQH
TRBV11-2 | . | ASSSILGVTEQF
TRBV18 | once | ASSPPREQGHSHEQY
TRBV4-1 | . | ASSQGGTGGISGYT
TRBV28 | . | ASSPRPLTKAF
TRBV9 | . | ASSVAPTGQGAQETQY
TRBV5-1 | . | ASSSDRGTEAF
TRBV27 | . | ASSFPDRNSPLH
TRBV4-1 | . | ASSQVQGSTDTQY
TRBV7-2 | . | ASSLGTGAYGYT
TRBV28 | once | ASSFPGTGRSGNTIY
TRBV19 | . | ASSIQTGGSEKLF
TRBV5-4 | . | ASSLKSSYEQY
TRBV19 | . | ASISLGRSTGNTIY
TRBV19 | . | ASRTGGTEAF
TRBV5-6 | once | ASSWPPWALNTEAF
TRBV19 | once | ASSSRDNGELF
TRBV6-5 | . | ASSRISEVGTEAF
TRBV5-1 | . | ASSWDRRNIQY
TRBV2 | . | ASSEGWGQGADTQY
TRBV6-1 | . | AGQGSSTDTQY
TRBV6-5 | . | ASSKGQGAYGYT
TRBV28 | . | ASSLTGFSPLH
TRBV29-1 | . | SVSGTRNTEAF
TRBV7-9 | . | ASSQARSGQY
TRBV5-1 | . | ASSAAGTGTGEQF
TRBV2 | . | ASSLTPSGGDTQY
TRBV30 | . | ARGSGGGDTQY
TRBV5-4 | . | ASSSRDYSTDTQY
TRBV6-6 | . | ASSYLQGGNQPQH
TRBV7-2 | . | ASSLGSGGARNIQY
TRBV29-1 | . | SVAGLGGDDGYT
TRBV5-6 | . | ATSRDYGYT
TRBV11-1 | . | ASSPRRYGSGNTIY
TRBV29-1 | . | SVGGSGNYGYT
TRBV18 | . | ASSPWSSRGSGELF
TRBV6-5 | . | ASKGQGTGELF
TRBV5-4 | . | ASSLGGSGEKLF
TRBV10-3 | . | AIRTLAGGDSYEQY
TRBV19 | . | ASTRTRTGTETQY
TRBV2 | . | ASRVMDTPNYGYT
TRBV28 | . | ASSSTGARYTEAF
TRBV28 | . | ASRGDRAQY
TRBV5-4 | . | ASSLPQGRLH
TRBV2 | few | ASCFGDRVADTQY
TRBV5-5 | . | ASSGGQGIDGYT
TRBV28 | . | ASSHPSADTQY
TRBV28 | . | ASSPHRGDRLSGNTIY
TRBV5-1 | . | ASSLDGAQPQH
TRBV7-9 | . | ASSLVQGLYNEQF
TRBV5-4 | . | ASSQGVSNNYGYT
TRBV5-4 | few | ASSLNTATYGYT
TRBV5-4 | few | ASSSTSAYTDTQY
TRBV27 | . | ASSLSFRLNTEAF
TRBV6-5 | . | ASRGTENYGYT